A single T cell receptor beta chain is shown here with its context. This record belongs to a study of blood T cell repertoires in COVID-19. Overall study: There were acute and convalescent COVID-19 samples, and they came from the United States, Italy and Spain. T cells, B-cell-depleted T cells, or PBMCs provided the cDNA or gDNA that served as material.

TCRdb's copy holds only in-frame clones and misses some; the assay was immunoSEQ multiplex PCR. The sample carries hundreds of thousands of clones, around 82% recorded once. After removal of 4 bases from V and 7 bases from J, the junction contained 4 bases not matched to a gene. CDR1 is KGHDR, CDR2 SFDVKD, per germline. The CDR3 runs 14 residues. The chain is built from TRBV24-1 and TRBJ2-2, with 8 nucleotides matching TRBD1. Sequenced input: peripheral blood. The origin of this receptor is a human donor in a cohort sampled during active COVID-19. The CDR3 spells CATSDIQGGGELFF. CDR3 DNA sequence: TGTGCCACCAGTGACATACAGGGGGGCGGGGAGCTGTTTTTT.